The 24 T cell receptor beta chains below all came from one sample that was sequenced in a study of monozygotic twins with inflammatory bowel disease. Using the 5' RACE reads, TCRdb records one entry per CDR3 protein without DNA. The listing records approximately 120,000 distinct CDR3 sequences. Sequenced sample: blood. These receptors were collected from a human donor with ulcerative colitis or Crohn's disease, or a healthy co-twin of an affected twin (not recorded which).

The rearrangement links TRBV7-3 to TRBJ2-1; TCRdb proposes TRBD1, but this gene call is untestable without DNA. Germline CDR1 is SGHTA and CDR2 is FQGTGA. This CDR3 spans 12 amino acids. CDR3 sequence reads: CASSFDRGEQFF.

The chain recombines TRBV12-3 or TRBV12-4 with TRBJ2-5; TCRdb returns TRBD1, unconfirmable since there is no DNA. The CDR3 sequence is 16 residues long. CDR3 protein: CASSLRLAGEGETQYF.

The chain has TRBV7-3 and TRBJ2-3. The CDR3 loop spans 16 amino acids. Germline lookup yields CDR1 SGHTA and CDR2 FQGTGA. The CDR3 is CASSLTATPGTDTQYF.

The chain joins TRBV6-1 to TRBJ2-7; TCRdb's D gene call, TRBD2, goes unchecked for lack of DNA. Looked up from germline, CDR1 is MNHNS and CDR2 is SASEGT. The CDR3 loop spans 14 amino acids. This chain's CDR3 is CASSPAEGGYEQYF.

The rearrangement links TRBV12-3 or TRBV12-4 to TRBJ2-1; the D gene TCRdb calls, TRBD1, cannot be checked with no DNA. This CDR3 region has 12 residues. CDR3: CASSHDRDEQFF.

The V gene is TRBV7-6, the J gene TRBJ2-2; TCRdb returns TRBD2, unconfirmable since there is no DNA. The V gene's germline CDR1 is SGHVS and CDR2 FNYEAQ. There are 16 residues in the CDR3. The CDR3: CASSLVQRENTGELFF.

This chain uses TRBV20-1 with TRBJ2-5; TCRdb reports TRBD2, a call that lacks DNA to check it against. Germline V gene sequence: CDR1 DFQATT, CDR2 SNEGSKA (reference sequence). The CDR3 totals 15 residues. The CDR3 loop is CSARDRAGAQETQYF.

The chain has TRBV6-2 or TRBV6-3 and TRBJ1-3; TCRdb picks TRBD1, but there is no DNA to check that call. The germline CDR1 and CDR2 sequences are MNHEY and SVGEGT. The CDR3 is made up of 13 amino acids. Here the CDR3 reads CASTRDGGNTIYF.

The CDR3 sequence: CASSLWRDGQPQHF. J is TRBJ1-5 and V is TRBV28. The CDR3 sequence is 14 residues long. Germline values: CDR1 MDHEN, CDR2 SYDVKM.

The chain links TRBV5-1 to TRBJ2-1; TCRdb's D call, TRBD1, is unchecked because there is no DNA. In germline, CDR1 is SGHRS, CDR2 YFSETQ. The CDR3 loop spans 17 amino acids. This CDR3 is CASSSSWGDRDYNEQFF. The full variable domain, rest sourced from reference TRBV5-1 and TRBJ2-1, is KAGVTQTPRYLIKTRGQQVTLSCSPISGHRSVSWYQQTPGQGLQFLFEYFSETQRNKGNFPGRFSGRQFSNSRSEMNVSTLELGDSALYLCASSSSWGDRDYNEQFFGPGTRLTVL.

The chain has TRBV29-1 and TRBJ1-4; the TCRdb D gene call, TRBD1, has no DNA to confirm it. Germline CDR1 and CDR2: SQVTM and ANQGSEA. The CDR3 length is 13 residues. Here the CDR3 reads CSVDGGGDEKLFF.

This chain joins TRBV21-1 and TRBJ2-5; TCRdb reports TRBD1, a call that lacks DNA to check it against. TRBV21-1 is classified as a pseudogene. This CDR3 contains 15 residues. The CDR3 reads CASSKVGPRAETQYF.

The chain combines TRBV15 with TRBJ1-1; absent DNA, TCRdb's TRBD1 call cannot be checked. The CDR3 is 14 amino acids. Germline V CDR1 and CDR2: LNHNV, YYDKDF (reference sequence). The CDR3 region is CATYPGQGAGEAFF. The complete variable domain, with remaining parts taken from reference TRBV15 and TRBJ1-1, reads DAMVIQNPRYQVTQFGKPVTLSCSQTLNHNVMYWYQQKSSQAPKLLFHYYDKDFNNEADTPDNFQSRRPNTSFCFLDIRSPGLGDTAMYLCATYPGQGAGEAFFGQGTRLTVV.

The chain is built from TRBV20-1 and TRBJ2-7; TCRdb lists TRBD2, though no DNA is available to test this call. The CDR3 has 15 amino acids. Germline V CDR1 and CDR2: DFQATT, SNEGSKA (reference sequence). CDR3 loop: CSAGPDAGGPNEQYF.

The V and J genes are TRBV28 and TRBJ2-5; TCRdb indicates TRBD1, and absent DNA this call remains unverified. Germline CDR1 and CDR2: MDHEN and SYDVKM. The CDR3 length is 16 residues. The CDR3: CASSLRDRGWGETQYF.

The rearrangement joins TRBV5-1 to TRBJ2-3; TCRdb selects TRBD1, and the lack of DNA leaves this call unchecked. The CDR3 has 15 residues. The germline V gene encodes CDR1 SGHRS and CDR2 YFSETQ. The CDR3 here is CASSWGGAGTDTQYF.

V gene TRBV20-1 combines with J gene TRBJ2-5; the D call from TCRdb, TRBD2, cannot be confirmed without DNA. This CDR3 has 18 amino acids. CDR1 and CDR2 from the germline V gene are DFQATT and SNEGSKA (reference sequence). The CDR3 protein is CSARDETSGGATQETQYF.

V usage is TRBV6-6 and J usage is TRBJ2-5; with no DNA, the TCRdb D assignment of TRBD1 cannot be verified. The CDR3 covers 14 residues. The germline gives CDR1 MNHNY, CDR2 SVGAGI (reference sequence). The CDR3: CASSYPDRVETQYF.

The rearrangement links TRBV6-2 or TRBV6-3 to TRBJ2-7; TCRdb calls TRBD1, which cannot be checked without DNA. The CDR3 length is 13 residues. CDR1 is MNHEY, CDR2 SVGEGT, per germline. CDR3 protein: CASTKPTGWEQYF.

The chain couples TRBV7-3 to TRBJ2-2; TCRdb reports TRBD2, a call that lacks DNA to check it against. The CDR3 is 16 residues long. From germline, CDR1 is SGHTA and CDR2 FQGTGA. The CDR3 sequence: CASSPRTSGVTGELFF.

The chain combines TRBV20-1 with TRBJ2-2; there is no DNA to check the TCRdb D call of TRBD1. This CDR3 region has 15 residues. Germline values: CDR1 DFQATT, CDR2 SNEGSKA (reference sequence). The CDR3: CGSRGAGGYTGELFF.

The chain couples TRBV12-3 or TRBV12-4 to TRBJ2-1. CDR3 length: 11 residues. The CDR3 here is CASSLKREQFF.

This chain connects TRBV27 to TRBJ2-5; the D gene TCRdb calls, TRBD2, cannot be checked with no DNA. CDR1 and CDR2 (germline): MNHEY, SMNVEV (reference sequence). The CDR3 extends over 16 amino acids. The CDR3 spells CASTTLTSGRVGTQYF.

The V and J genes are TRBV20-1 and TRBJ2-7; checking the TCRdb D call of TRBD1 is not possible without DNA. The V gene's germline CDR1 is DFQATT and CDR2 SNEGSKA (reference sequence). The CDR3 extends over 13 amino acids. CDR3 sequence: CSAGSGTIHEQYF.